Below are 20 T cell receptor beta chains sequenced from a single sample in a study of T cell responses to AZD1222 COVID-19 vaccine. Only in-frame clones appear in the TCRdb table, and some are missing; sequencing was by immunoSEQ multiplex PCR. Of around 130,000 clones listed, 75% to 95% are singletons. Material: peripheral blood, obtained 28 days after the second dose of the MenACWY control vaccine. All receptors come from an adult who received the MenACWY meningococcal vaccine as a control.

V and J are TRBV7-7 and TRBJ2-2, with D unresolved. There are 17 residues in the CDR3. Germline V lookup: CDR1 SSHAT, CDR2 FNYEAQ (reference sequence). V was trimmed by 4 bases and J by 3 bases, leaving 18 bases between them. The CDR3 sequence: CASSSTLVGLYTGELFF. The CDR3, as DNA: TGTGCCAGCAGCTCTACCCTGGTTGGGCTATACACCGGGGAGCTGTTTTTT.

The rearrangement links TRBV28 to TRBJ2-7; the D is unclear. Germline V gene sequence: CDR1 MDHEN, CDR2 SYDVKM. V was pared by 3 bases and J by 0 bases, with 12 bases between. This CDR3 is built from 15 residues. This CDR3 reads CASSLVVLPSYEQYF. CDR3 DNA: TGTGCCAGCAGTTTGGTGGTCCTCCCCTCCTACGAGCAGTACTTC.

The chain links TRBV5-1 to TRBJ1-1, with D perhaps matching TRBD1 (5 bases). This CDR3 is 12 amino acids long. V lost 4 bases to trimming and J lost 1 base, with 5 bases between them. In germline, CDR1 is SGHRS, CDR2 YFSETQ. CDR3 in amino acids: CASSRGNTEAFF. The DNA for the CDR3 is TGCGCCAGCAGCAGGGGGAACACTGAAGCTTTCTTT.

V is TRBV19 and J is TRBJ2-2; D is unclear. The V end was cut by 0 bases, the J end by 4 bases, with 6 bases between. Per the germline V gene, CDR1 is LNHDA and CDR2 is SQIVND (reference sequence). The CDR3 totals 14 residues. CDR3: CASSIDAGTGELFF. CDR3 coding DNA: TGTGCCAGTAGTATAGATGCCGGCACCGGGGAGCTGTTTTTT.

This chain connects TRBV4-1 to TRBJ1-5, with TRBD1 matching over 10 bases. Judging by the DNA end, TRBJ2-3 fits better; the J call may be wrong. The CDR3 spans 16 residues. From germline, CDR1 is MGHRA and CDR2 YSYEKL. CDR3 sequence (DNA): TGCGCCAGCAGCCAAGAGGGACAGGGGAACAATCAGCCCCAGTATTTT. Its protein product is CASSQEGQGNNQPQYF.

V gene TRBV28 combines with J gene TRBJ2-5; 10 nucleotides line up with TRBD1. This CDR3 region has 16 residues. From germline, CDR1 is MDHEN and CDR2 SYDVKM. V dropped 4 bases and J dropped 1; count of bases not matched to a gene: 6. CDR3 loop: CASSWGGTGAQETQYF. For the CDR3, the DNA is TGTGCCAGCAGTTGGGGGGGGACAGGGGCCCAAGAGACCCAGTACTTC.

This sequence joins TRBV28 and TRBJ2-5; D is possibly TRBD2 (6 bases). With 6 bases removed from V and 1 base from J, the gap between germline ends came to 9 bases. The CDR3 length is 13 residues. The germline CDR1 and CDR2 sequences are MDHEN and SYDVKM. The CDR3 bases are TGTGCCAGCAGGTCCGGGGGCCAAGAGACCCAGTACTTC. Translated, it gives CASRSGGQETQYF.

V and J are TRBV7-2 and TRBJ2-3; 8 bases line up with TRBD2. In germline, CDR1 is SGHTA, CDR2 FQGNSA. The V and J ends lost 7 bases and 0 bases, in that order; junction bases with no gene match: 6. The CDR3 has 15 residues. The CDR3 region is CASILAATSTDTQYF. CDR3 nucleotide sequence: TGTGCCAGCATACTAGCGGCCACTAGCACAGATACGCAGTATTTT.

The count of this clone is one. The CDR3 region has the DNA TGTGCCAGCAGCTTAGACGGCACGGGCGGGGCCAACGTCCTGACTTTC. Its protein product is CASSLDGTGGANVLTF. This chain joins TRBV11-3 and TRBJ2-6; D gene ambiguous. Trimming pared 0 bases from V and 4 bases from J, leaving 10 bases between. Germline assignment: CDR1 SGHNT and CDR2 YENEEA. The CDR3 totals 16 residues.

The chain has TRBV9 and TRBJ2-2, with 7 nucleotides matching TRBD2. The CDR3 length is 16 residues. V was pared by 0 bases and J by 1 base, with 3 bases of the junction left unmatched. Germline V lookup: CDR1 SGDLS, CDR2 YYNGEE. DNA of the CDR3: TGTGCCAGCAGCGTAGGGCTAGCGGTGAACACCGGGGAGCTGTTTTTT. Protein: CASSVGLAVNTGELFF.

This clone showed up just a few times. The sample holds other DNA sequences that translate to the same CDR3. V and J are TRBV28 and TRBJ2-1; D gene ambiguous. V was shortened by 5 bases and J by 4 bases, with 3 bases between the two germline ends. Germline V gives CDR1 MDHEN, CDR2 SYDVKM. The CDR3 consists of 11 residues. CDR3 coding DNA: TGTGCCAGCAGTCCTTACAATGAGCAGTTCTTC. This codes for CASSPYNEQFF.

V gene TRBV6-5 combines with J gene TRBJ1-2, with TRBD1 identical over 10 bases. The CDR3 length is 15 residues. Germline CDR1 is MNHEY and CDR2 is SVGAGI. V shed 6 bases and J 4 bases; nucleotides not matched to a gene: 8. The CDR3 is CASSRARQGAYGYTF. The CDR3 DNA follows: TGTGCCAGCAGCAGGGCCCGACAGGGGGCCTATGGCTACACCTTC.

This chain links TRBV4-3 with TRBJ2-1, with D uncertain. V was clipped by 1 base and J by 6 bases, with 10 bases between them. The CDR3 runs to 14 residues. Germline CDR1 LGHNA, CDR2 YSLEER. CDR3 amino acids: CASSQGRLTNEQFF. DNA of the CDR3: TGCGCCAGCAGCCAAGGGCGGTTGACCAATGAGCAGTTCTTC.

The V call is TRBV5-5, the J call TRBJ2-1; D remains unclear. Germline V CDR1 and CDR2: SGHKS, YYEKEE (reference sequence). Trimming stripped 4 bases from V and 0 bases from J, with 14 bases between. This CDR3 is 16 amino acids long. CDR3 loop: CASSPITGNSYNEQFF. The CDR3 bases are TGTGCCAGCAGCCCGATCACCGGTAACTCCTACAATGAGCAGTTCTTC.

This clone was seen a few times. J is TRBJ1-2 and V is TRBV5-5, with unresolved D. Germline assignment: CDR1 SGHKS and CDR2 YYEKEE (reference sequence). V was pared by 3 bases and J by 3 bases, with 6 bases between. The CDR3 contains 12 residues. The CDR3 reads CASSWSDYGYTF. The CDR3 nucleotides are TGTGCCAGCAGCTGGTCGGACTATGGCTACACCTTC.

This clone has a single count. The V gene is TRBV6-5, the J gene TRBJ2-7; D is undetermined. The germline gives CDR1 MNHEY, CDR2 SVGAGI. This CDR3 comprises 13 residues. V gave up 8 bases and J gave up 5 bases, with 16 bases separating them. Here the CDR3 DNA reads TGTGCCAGCTCCCCGGGCCGCTCGAACGAGCAGTACTTC. Translated, it gives CASSPGRSNEQYF.

This chain uses TRBV28 with TRBJ1-5; 8 positions agree with TRBD1. With V trimmed by 4 bases and J by 3 bases, 11 bases remained unmatched. This CDR3 contains 17 residues. Germline CDR1 and CDR2: MDHEN and SYDVKM. The CDR3 bases are TGTGCCAGCAGTTCGTACGGGACAGGTGACCTCAATCAGCCCCAGCATTTT. The encoded protein is CASSSYGTGDLNQPQHF.

V usage is TRBV9 and J usage is TRBJ2-5; 9 bases agree with TRBD1. Germline values: CDR1 SGDLS, CDR2 YYNGEE. This CDR3 is built from 17 residues. V was clipped by 0 bases and J by 5 bases; unmatched bases: 11. As DNA, the CDR3 is TGTGCCAGCAGCGTAGATTTGACAGGGGGTATTCAGGAGACCCAGTACTTC. Translated: CASSVDLTGGIQETQYF.

The chain carries TRBV15 and TRBJ2-1; 9 bases line up with TRBD2. CDR1 is LNHNV, CDR2 YYDKDF, per germline (reference sequence). The CDR3 is 16 residues long. The ends lost 3 bases at V and 7 bases at J; junction bases unmatched: 10. The CDR3 DNA sequence: TGTGCCACCAGCAGCGAGGCGGGGGGGCCTTGGAATGAGCAGTTCTTC. This translates into CATSSEAGGPWNEQFF.

As for this clone: This may come from a read error, since a much larger clone is one base off. CDR3 DNA sequence: TGTGCCAGCAGCTTCACAGGGGACACTGAAGCTTTCTTT. Amino acid sequence: CASSFTGDTEAFF. This chain joins TRBV7-2 and TRBJ1-1, with TRBD1 identical over 7 bases. V shed 3 bases and J 3 bases; nucleotides not matched to a gene: 1. The CDR3 is 13 residues long. Germline V CDR1 and CDR2: SGHTA, FQGNSA.